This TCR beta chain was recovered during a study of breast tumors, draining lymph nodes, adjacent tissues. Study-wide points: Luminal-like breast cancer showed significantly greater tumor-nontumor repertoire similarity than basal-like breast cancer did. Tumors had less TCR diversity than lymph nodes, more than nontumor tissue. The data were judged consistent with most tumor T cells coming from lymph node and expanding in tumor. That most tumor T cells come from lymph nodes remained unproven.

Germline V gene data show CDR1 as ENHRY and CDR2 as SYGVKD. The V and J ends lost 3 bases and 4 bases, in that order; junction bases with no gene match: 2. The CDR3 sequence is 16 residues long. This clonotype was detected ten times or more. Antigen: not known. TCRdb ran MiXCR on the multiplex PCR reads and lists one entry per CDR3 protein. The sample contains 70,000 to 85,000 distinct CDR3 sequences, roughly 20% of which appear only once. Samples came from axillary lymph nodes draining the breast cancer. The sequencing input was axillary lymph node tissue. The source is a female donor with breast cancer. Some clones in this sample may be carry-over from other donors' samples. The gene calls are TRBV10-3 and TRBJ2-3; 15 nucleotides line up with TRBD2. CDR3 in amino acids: CAISEGLAGGPDTQYF. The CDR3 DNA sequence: TGTGCCATCAGTGAAGGACTAGCGGGAGGGCCAGATACGCAGTATTTT.